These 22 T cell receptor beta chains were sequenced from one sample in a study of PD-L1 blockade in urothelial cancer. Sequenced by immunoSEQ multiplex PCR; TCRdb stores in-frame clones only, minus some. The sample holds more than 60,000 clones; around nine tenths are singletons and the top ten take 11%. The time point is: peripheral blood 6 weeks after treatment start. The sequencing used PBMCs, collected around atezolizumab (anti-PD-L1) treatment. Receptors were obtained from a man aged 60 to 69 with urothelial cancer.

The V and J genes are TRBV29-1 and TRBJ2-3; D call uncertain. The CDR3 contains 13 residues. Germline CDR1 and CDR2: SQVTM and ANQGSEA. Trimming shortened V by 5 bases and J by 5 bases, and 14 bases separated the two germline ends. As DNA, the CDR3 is TGCAGCGTTAAAACAGTGCTTGGAGATACGCAGTATTTT. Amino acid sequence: CSVKTVLGDTQYF.

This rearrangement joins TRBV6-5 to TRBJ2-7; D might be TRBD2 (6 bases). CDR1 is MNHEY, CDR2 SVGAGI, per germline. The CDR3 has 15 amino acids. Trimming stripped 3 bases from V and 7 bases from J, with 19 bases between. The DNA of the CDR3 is TGTGCCAGCAGTTATGGGACTGGGATCCTACGGGAGCAGTACTTC. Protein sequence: CASSYGTGILREQYF.

CDR3 nucleotides: TGTGCCAGCAGTGCAACAACAGCACCCTATGGCTACACCTTC. It translates to CASSATTAPYGYTF. V usage is TRBV6-5 and J usage is TRBJ1-2, with no clear D. Trimming left V 5 bases short and J 4 bases short, with 14 bases between. CDR1 and CDR2 from the germline V gene are MNHEY and SVGAGI. The CDR3 consists of 14 residues.

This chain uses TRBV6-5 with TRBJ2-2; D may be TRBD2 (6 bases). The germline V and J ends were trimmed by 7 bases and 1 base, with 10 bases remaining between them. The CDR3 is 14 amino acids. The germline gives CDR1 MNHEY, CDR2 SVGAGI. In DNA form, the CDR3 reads TGTGCCAGCATTAATAGCGGGAACACCGGGGAGCTGTTTTTT. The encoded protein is CASINSGNTGELFF.

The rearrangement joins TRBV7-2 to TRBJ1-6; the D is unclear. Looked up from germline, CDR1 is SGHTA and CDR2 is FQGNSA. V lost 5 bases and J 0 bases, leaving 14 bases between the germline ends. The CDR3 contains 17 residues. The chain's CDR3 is CASSLSVRSSYNSPLHF. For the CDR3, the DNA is TGTGCCAGCAGCCTGAGCGTTCGGAGCTCCTATAATTCACCCCTCCACTTT.

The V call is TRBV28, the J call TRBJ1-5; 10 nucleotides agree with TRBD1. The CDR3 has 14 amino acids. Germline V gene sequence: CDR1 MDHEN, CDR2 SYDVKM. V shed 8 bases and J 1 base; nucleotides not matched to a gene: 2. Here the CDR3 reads CASRGQGSNQPQHF. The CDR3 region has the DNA TGTGCCAGCCGGGGACAGGGGAGCAATCAGCCCCAGCATTTT.

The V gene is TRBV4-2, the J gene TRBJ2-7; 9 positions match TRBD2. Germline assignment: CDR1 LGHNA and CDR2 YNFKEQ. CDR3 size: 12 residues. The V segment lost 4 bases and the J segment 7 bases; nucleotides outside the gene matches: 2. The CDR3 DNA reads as TGTGCCAGCAGCCTAGCGGGAGCTGAGCAGTACTTC. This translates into CASSLAGAEQYF.

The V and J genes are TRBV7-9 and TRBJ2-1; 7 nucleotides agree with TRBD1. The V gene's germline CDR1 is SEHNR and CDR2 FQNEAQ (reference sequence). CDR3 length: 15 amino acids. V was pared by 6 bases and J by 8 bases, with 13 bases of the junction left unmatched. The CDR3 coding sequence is TGTGCCAGCAGTCCCCTAGACAGGGTCTTGGATGAGCAGTTCTTC. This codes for CASSPLDRVLDEQFF.

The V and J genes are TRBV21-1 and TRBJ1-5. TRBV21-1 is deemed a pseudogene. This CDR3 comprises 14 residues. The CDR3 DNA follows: TGTGCCAGCAGCTATATCGTAGACAATCAGCCCCAGCATTTT. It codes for CASSYIVDNQPQHF.

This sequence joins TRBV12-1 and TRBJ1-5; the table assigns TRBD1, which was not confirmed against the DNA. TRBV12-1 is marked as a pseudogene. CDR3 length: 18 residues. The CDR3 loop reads CASSPRRQASYSNQPQHF. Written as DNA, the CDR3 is TGTGCCAGCAGCCCCCGCAGGCAGGCGTCGTATAGCAATCAGCCCCAGCATTTT.

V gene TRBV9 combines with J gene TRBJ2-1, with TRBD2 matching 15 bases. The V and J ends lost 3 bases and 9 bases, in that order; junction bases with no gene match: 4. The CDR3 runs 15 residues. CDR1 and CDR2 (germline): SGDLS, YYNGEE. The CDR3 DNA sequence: TGTGCCAGCAGCGCCAGGACTAGCGGGGGGGTTGAGCAGTTCTTC. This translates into CASSARTSGGVEQFF. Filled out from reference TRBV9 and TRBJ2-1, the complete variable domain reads DSGVTQTPKHLITATGQRVTLRCSPRSGDLSVYWYQQSLDQGLQFLIQYYNGEERAKGNILERFSAQQFPDLHSELNLSSLELGDSALYFCASSARTSGGVEQFFGPGTRLTVL.

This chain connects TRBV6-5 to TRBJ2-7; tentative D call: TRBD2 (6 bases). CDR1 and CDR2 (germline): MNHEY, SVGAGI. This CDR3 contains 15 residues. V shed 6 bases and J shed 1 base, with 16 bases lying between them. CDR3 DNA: TGTGCCAGCAGCCTGAGTCGGGGGTTTTCCTACGAGCAGTACTTC. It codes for CASSLSRGFSYEQYF.

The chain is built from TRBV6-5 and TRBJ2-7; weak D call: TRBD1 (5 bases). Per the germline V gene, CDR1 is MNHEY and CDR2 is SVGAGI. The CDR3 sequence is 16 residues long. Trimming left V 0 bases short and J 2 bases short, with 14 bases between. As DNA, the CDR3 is TGTGCCAGCAGTTACTCTGGGCCAGGGTTTGCCTACGAGCAGTACTTC. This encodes CASSYSGPGFAYEQYF.

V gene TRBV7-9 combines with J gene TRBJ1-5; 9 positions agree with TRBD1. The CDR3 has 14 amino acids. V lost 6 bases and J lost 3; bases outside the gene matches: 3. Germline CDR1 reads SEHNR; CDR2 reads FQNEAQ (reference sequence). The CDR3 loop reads CASSRTGDNQPQHF. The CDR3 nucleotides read TGTGCCAGCAGTCGGACAGGGGACAATCAGCCCCAGCATTTT.

The chain's CDR3 is CASSLNPHSGVSPLHF. The CDR3 bases are TGCGCCAGCAGCTTGAACCCGCATTCAGGGGTTTCACCCCTCCACTTT. The chain joins TRBV5-1 to TRBJ1-6; D perhaps matches TRBD1 (6 bases). Trimming removed 1 base at V and 9 bases at J, with 17 bases between. CDR1 and CDR2 from the germline V gene are SGHRS and YFSETQ. The CDR3 consists of 16 residues.

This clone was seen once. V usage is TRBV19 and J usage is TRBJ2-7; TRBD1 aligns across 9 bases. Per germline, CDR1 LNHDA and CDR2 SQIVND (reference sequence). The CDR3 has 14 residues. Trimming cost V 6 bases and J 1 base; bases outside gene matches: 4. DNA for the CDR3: TGTGCCAGTAGGGACAGGGGCAAATCCTACGAGCAGTACTTC. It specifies CASRDRGKSYEQYF.

The CDR3 protein is CASSFSGGAVLTDTQYF. CDR3 nucleotide sequence: TGTGCCAGCAGCTTTAGCGGGGGGGCAGTCTTGACGGATACGCAGTATTTT. The J gene is TRBJ2-3, the V gene TRBV9; 11 bases align to TRBD2. Losses at the gene ends were 4 bases for V and 6 bases for J; bases not matched to a gene: 13. The CDR3 spans 17 residues. The V gene's germline CDR1 is SGDLS and CDR2 YYNGEE. The full variable domain, completed using reference TRBV9 and TRBJ2-3, is DSGVTQTPKHLITATGQRVTLRCSPRSGDLSVYWYQQSLDQGLQFLIQYYNGEERAKGNILERFSAQQFPDLHSELNLSSLELGDSALYFCASSFSGGAVLTDTQYFGPGTRLTVL.

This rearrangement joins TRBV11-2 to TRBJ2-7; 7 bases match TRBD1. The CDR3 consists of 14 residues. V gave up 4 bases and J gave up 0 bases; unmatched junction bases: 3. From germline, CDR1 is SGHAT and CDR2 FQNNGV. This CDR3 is CASSWRQGSYEQYF. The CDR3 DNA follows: TGTGCCAGCAGCTGGCGACAGGGCTCCTACGAGCAGTACTTC.

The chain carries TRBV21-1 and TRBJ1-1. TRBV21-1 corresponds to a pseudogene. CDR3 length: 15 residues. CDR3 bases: TGTGCCAGCAGCAAAGGGGAGTCGGGAAACACTGAAGCTTTCTTT. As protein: CASSKGESGNTEAFF.

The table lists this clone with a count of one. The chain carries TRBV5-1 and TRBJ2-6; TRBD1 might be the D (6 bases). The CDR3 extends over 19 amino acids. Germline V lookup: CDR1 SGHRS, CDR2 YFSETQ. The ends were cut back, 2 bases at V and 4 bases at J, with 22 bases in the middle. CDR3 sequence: CASSFTPQGGISGANVLTF. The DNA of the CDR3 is TGCGCCAGCAGCTTTACCCCACAGGGTGGAATCTCAGGGGCCAACGTCCTGACTTTC.

The chain's CDR3 is CATAVGGTGVQETQYF. CDR3 DNA: TGTGCCACAGCTGTCGGGGGGACAGGGGTCCAAGAGACCCAGTACTTC. This rearrangement joins TRBV10-3 to TRBJ2-5, with 10 bases matching TRBD1. This CDR3 comprises 16 residues. Trimming removed 10 bases from V and 1 base from J; junction bases left unmatched: 12. Germline lookup yields CDR1 ENHRY and CDR2 SYGVKD.

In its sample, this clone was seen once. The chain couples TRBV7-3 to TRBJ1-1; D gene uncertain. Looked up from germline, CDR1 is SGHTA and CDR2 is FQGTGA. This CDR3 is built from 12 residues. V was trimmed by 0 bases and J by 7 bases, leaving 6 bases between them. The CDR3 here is CASSLTGDEAFF. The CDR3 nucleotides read TGTGCCAGCAGCTTAACGGGAGATGAAGCTTTCTTT.